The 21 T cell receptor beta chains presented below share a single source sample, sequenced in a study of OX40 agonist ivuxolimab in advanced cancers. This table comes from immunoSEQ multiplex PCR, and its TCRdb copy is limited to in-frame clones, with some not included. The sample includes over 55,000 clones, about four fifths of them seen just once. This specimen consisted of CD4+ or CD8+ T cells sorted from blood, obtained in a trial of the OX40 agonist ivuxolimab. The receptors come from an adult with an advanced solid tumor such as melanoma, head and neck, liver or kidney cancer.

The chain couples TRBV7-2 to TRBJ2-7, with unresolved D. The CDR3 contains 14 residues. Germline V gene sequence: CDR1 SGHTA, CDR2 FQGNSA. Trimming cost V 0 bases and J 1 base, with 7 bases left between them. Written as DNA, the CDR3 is TGTGCCAGCAGCTTAGCGCGCGGTTCCTACGAGCAGTACTTC. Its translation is CASSLARGSYEQYF. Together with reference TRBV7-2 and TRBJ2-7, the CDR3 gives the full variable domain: GAGVSQSPSNKVTEKGKDVELRCDPISGHTALYWYRQSLGQGLEFLIYFQGNSAPDKSGLPSDRFSAERTGGSVSTLTIQRTQQEDSAVYLCASSLARGSYEQYFGPGTRLTVT.

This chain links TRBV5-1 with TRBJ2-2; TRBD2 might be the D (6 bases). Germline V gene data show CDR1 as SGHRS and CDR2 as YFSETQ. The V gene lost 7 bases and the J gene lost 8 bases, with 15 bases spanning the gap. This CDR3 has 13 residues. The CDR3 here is CASGSGGVGELFF. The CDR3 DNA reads TGCGCCAGCGGTAGCGGAGGTGTGGGGGAGCTGTTTTTT.

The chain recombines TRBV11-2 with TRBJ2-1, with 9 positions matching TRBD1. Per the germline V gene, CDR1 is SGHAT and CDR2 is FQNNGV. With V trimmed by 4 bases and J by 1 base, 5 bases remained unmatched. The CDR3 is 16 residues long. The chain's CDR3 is CASSSQTGGSYNEQFF. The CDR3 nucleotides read TGTGCCAGCAGCTCGCAGACAGGGGGGTCCTACAATGAGCAGTTCTTC. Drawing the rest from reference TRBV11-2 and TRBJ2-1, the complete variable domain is EAGVAQSPRYKIIEKRQSVAFWCNPISGHATLYWYQQILGQGPKLLIQFQNNGVVDDSQLPKDRFSAERLKGVDSTLKIQPAKLEDSAVYLCASSSQTGGSYNEQFFGPGTRLTVL.

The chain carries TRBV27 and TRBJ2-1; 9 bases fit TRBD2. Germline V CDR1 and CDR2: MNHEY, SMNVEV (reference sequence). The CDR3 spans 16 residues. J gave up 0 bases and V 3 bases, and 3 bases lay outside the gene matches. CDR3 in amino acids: CASSLTSGASYNEQFF. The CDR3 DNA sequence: TGTGCCAGCAGTTTGACTAGCGGTGCCTCCTACAATGAGCAGTTCTTC.

The CDR3 sequence: CASSPRDRAAFF. CDR3 nucleotide sequence: TGTGCCAGCAGCCCAAGGGACCGAGCGGCTTTCTTT. V and J are TRBV9 and TRBJ1-1, with D perhaps TRBD1 (5 bases). CDR3 length equals 12 residues. The germline gives CDR1 SGDLS, CDR2 YYNGEE. Trimming cost V 4 bases and J 11 bases, with 15 bases left between them.

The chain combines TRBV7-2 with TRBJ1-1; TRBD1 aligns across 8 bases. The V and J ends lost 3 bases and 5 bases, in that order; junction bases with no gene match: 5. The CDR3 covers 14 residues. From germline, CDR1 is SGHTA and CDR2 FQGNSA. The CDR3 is CASSFSTGVTEAFF. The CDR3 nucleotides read TGTGCCAGCAGCTTCTCGACAGGGGTGACTGAAGCTTTCTTT.

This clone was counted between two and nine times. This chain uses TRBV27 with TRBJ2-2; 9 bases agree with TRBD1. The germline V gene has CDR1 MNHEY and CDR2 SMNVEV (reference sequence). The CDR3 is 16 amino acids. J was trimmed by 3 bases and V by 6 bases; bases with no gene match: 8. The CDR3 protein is CASSLTGGGHTGELFF. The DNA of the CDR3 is TGTGCCAGCAGCCTTACAGGGGGCGGGCACACCGGGGAGCTGTTTTTT.

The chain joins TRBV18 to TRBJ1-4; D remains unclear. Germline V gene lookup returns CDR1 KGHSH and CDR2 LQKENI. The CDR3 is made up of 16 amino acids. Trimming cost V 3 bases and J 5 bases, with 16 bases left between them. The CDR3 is CASSPRGGSGNEKLFF. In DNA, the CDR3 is TGTGCCAGCTCACCCCGAGGAGGGTCGGGGAATGAAAAACTGTTTTTT. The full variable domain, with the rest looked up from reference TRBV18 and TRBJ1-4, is NAGVMQNPRHLVRRRGQEARLRCSPMKGHSHVYWYRQLPEEGLKFMVYLQKENIIDESGMPKERFSAEFPKEGPSILRIQQVVRGDSAAYFCASSPRGGSGNEKLFFGSGTQLSVL.

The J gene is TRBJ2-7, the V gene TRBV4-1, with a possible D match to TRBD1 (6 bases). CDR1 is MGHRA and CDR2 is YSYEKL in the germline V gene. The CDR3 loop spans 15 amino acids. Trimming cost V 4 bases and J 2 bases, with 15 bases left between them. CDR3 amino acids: CASSPRGGRTYEQYF. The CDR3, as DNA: TGCGCCAGCAGCCCGAGAGGGGGTCGAACCTACGAGCAGTACTTC.

The CDR3 loop reads CASSLNHGAEGYTF. CDR3 DNA sequence: TGTGCCAGCAGTTTAAACCACGGGGCTGAGGGCTACACCTTC. The chain has TRBV27 and TRBJ1-2; tentatively, D is TRBD1 (5 bases). The germline V gene encodes CDR1 MNHEY and CDR2 SMNVEV (reference sequence). V was cut by 2 bases and J by 8 bases, with 15 bases left in between. This CDR3 is 14 amino acids long.

The CDR3 reads CASSLEPYRLADTDTQYF. The CDR3 DNA reads TGTGCCAGCAGCTTGGAACCTTACAGACTAGCGGACACAGATACGCAGTATTTT. V is TRBV5-4 and J is TRBJ2-3; 9 positions match TRBD2. The CDR3 is 18 amino acids. After removal of 0 bases from V and 2 bases from J, the junction contained 10 bases not matched to a gene. Germline CDR1 reads SGHNT; CDR2 reads YYREEE (reference sequence). The whole variable domain, remainder taken from reference TRBV5-4 and TRBJ2-3, is ETGVTQSPTHLIKTRGQQVTLRCSSQSGHNTVSWYQQALGQGPQFIFQYYREEENGRGNFPPRFSGLQFPNYSSELNVNALELDDSALYLCASSLEPYRLADTDTQYFGPGTRLTVL.

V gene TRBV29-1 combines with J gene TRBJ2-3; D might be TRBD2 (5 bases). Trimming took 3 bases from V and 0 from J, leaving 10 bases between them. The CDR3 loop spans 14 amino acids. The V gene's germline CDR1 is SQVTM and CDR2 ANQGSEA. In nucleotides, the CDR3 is TGCAGCGTTGATTCGGACTTTAGCACAGATACGCAGTATTTT. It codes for CSVDSDFSTDTQYF.

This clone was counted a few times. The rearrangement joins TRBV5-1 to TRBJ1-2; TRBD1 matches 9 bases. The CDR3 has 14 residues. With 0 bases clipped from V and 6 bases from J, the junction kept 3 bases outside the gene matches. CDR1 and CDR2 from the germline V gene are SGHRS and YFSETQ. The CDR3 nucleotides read TGCGCCAGCAGCTTGGACAGGGGGCAGGATGGCTACACCTTC. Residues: CASSLDRGQDGYTF.

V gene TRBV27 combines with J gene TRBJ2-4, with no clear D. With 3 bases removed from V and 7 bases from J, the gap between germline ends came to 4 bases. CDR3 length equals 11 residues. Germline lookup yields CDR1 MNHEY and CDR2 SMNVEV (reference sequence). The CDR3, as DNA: TGTGCCAGCAGTTTTTTGAACATTCAGTACTTC. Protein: CASSFLNIQYF.

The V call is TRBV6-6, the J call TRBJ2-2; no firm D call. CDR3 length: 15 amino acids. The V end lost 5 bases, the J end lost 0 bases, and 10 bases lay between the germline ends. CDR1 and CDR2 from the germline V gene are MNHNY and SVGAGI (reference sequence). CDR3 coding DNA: TGTGCCAGCAGTCTTAGCCCCTCGAACACCGGGGAGCTGTTTTTT. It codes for CASSLSPSNTGELFF.

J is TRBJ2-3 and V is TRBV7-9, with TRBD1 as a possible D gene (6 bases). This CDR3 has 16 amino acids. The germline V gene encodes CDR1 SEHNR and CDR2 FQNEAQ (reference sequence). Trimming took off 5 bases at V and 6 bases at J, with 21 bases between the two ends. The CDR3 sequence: CASSPPGIQQGDTQYF. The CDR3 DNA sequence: TGTGCCAGCAGCCCCCCGGGGATTCAGCAGGGGGATACGCAGTATTTT.

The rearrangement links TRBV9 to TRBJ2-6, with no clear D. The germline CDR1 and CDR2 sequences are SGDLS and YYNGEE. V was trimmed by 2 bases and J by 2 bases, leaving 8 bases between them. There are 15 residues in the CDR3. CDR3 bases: TGTGCCAGCAGCGTTAGGCAAGCTGGGGCCAACGTCCTGACTTTC. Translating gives CASSVRQAGANVLTF. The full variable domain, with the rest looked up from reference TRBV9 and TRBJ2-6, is DSGVTQTPKHLITATGQRVTLRCSPRSGDLSVYWYQQSLDQGLQFLIQYYNGEERAKGNILERFSAQQFPDLHSELNLSSLELGDSALYFCASSVRQAGANVLTFGAGSRLTVL.

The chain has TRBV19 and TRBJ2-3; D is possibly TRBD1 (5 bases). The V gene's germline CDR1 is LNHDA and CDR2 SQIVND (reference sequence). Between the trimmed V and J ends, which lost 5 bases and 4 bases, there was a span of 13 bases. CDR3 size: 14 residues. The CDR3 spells CASSVLPGSDTQYF. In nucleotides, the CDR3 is TGTGCCAGTAGTGTCCTCCCAGGGTCAGATACGCAGTATTTT.

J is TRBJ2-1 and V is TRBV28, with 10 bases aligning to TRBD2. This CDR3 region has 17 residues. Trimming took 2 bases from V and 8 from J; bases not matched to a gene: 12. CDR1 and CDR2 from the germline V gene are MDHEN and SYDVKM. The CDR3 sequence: CASSLTSGRVVVDEQFF. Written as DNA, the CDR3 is TGTGCCAGCAGTTTAACCAGCGGGAGGGTAGTCGTCGATGAGCAGTTCTTC.

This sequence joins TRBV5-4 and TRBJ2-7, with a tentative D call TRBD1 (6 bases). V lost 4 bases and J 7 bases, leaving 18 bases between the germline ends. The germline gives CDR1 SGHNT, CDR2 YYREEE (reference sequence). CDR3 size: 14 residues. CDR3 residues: CASSDRTAVGEQYF. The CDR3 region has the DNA TGTGCCAGCAGCGACCGGACAGCCGTGGGGGAGCAGTACTTC.

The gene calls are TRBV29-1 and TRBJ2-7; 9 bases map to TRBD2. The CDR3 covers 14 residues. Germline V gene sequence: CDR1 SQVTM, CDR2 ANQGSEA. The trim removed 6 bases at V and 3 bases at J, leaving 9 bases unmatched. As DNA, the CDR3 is TGCAGCGTGGGGTCGGCGGGGGGGCTCTACGAGCAGTACTTC. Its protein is CSVGSAGGLYEQYF.